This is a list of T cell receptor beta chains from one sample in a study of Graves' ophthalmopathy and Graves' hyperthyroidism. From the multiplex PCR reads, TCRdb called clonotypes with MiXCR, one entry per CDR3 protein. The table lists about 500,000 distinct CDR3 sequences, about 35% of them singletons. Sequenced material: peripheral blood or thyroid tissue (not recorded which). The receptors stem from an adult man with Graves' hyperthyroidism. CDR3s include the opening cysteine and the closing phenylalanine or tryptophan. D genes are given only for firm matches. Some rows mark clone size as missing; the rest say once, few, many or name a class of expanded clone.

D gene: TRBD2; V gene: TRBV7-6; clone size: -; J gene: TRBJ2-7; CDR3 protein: CASSWGLAAREQYF; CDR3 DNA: TGTGCCAGCAGCTGGGGACTAGCGGCGCGGGAGCAGTACTTC
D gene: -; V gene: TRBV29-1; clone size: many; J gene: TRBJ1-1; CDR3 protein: CSALGGQGNTEAFF; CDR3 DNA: TGCAGCGCATTAGGCGGGCAGGGGAACACTGAAGCTTTCTTT
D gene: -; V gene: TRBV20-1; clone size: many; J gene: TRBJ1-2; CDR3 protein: CSARKGQNYGYTF; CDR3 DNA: TGCAGTGCTAGAAAGGGGCAGAACTATGGCTACACCTTC
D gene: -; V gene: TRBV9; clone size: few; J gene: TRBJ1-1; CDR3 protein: CASSVGSGNTEAFF; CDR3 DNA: TGTGCCAGCAGCGTAGGTTCAGGGAACACTGAAGCTTTCTTT
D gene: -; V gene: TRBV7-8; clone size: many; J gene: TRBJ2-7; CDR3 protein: CASSLAAISYEQYF; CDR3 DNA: TGTGCCAGCAGCTTAGCGGCCATCTCCTACGAGCAGTACTTC
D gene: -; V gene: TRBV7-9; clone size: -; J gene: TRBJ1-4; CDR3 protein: CASSKRDLGWNEKLFF; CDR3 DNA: TGTGCCAGCAGCAAACGAGACCTAGGCTGGAACGAAAAACTGTTTTTT
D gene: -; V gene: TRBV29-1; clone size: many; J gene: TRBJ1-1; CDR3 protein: CSVESGVGNTEAFF; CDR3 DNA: TGCAGCGTTGAGTCAGGGGTGGGTAACACTGAAGCTTTCTTT
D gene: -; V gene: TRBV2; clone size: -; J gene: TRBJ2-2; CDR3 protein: CASSLGGLFF; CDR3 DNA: TGTGCCAGCAGTCTCGGGGGGCTGTTTTTT
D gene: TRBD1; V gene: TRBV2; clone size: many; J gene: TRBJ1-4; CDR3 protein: CASAGGTNEKLFF; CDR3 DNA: TGTGCCAGCGCAGGGGGCACTAATGAAAAACTGTTTTTT
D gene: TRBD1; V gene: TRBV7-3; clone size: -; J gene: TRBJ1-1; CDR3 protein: CASSPRGGEETEAFF; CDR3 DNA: TGTGCCAGCAGCCCCAGGGGGGGAGAGGAGACTGAAGCTTTCTTT
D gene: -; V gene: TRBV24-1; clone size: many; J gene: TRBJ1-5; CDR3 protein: CATSDDRDLVGNQPQHF; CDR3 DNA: TGTGCCACCAGTGATGATCGAGATCTGGTGGGCAATCAGCCCCAGCATTTT
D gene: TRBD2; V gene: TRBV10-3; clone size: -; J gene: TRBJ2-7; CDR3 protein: CAISSSGYYEQYF; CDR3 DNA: TGTGCCATCAGTTCTAGCGGATACTACGAGCAGTACTTC
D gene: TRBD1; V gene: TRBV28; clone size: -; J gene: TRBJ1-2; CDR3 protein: CASSLGDRGHGYTF; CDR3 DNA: TGTGCCAGCAGTTTGGGGGACAGGGGCCATGGCTACACCTTC
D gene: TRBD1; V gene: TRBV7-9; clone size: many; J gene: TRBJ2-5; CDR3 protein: CASSTAGGQGSEGAQYF; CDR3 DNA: TGTGCCAGCAGCACGGCCGGAGGACAGGGGAGTGAAGGGGCCCAGTACTTC
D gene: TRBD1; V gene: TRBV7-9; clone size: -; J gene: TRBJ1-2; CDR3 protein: CASSLTGYDGYTF; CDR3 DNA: TGTGCCAGCAGCTTGACAGGGTATGATGGCTACACCTTC
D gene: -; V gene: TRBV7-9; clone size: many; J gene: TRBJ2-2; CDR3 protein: CASSLWIGELFF; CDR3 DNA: TGTGCCAGCAGCTTATGGATCGGGGAGCTGTTTTTT
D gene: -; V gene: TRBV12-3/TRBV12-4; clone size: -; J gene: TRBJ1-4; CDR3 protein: CASTSGTYDEKLFF; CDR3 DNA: TGTGCCAGCACCTCAGGCACATATGATGAAAAACTGTTTTTT
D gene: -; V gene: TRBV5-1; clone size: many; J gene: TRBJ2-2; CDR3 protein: CASSSLNTGELFF; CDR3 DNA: TGCGCCAGCAGTTCCCTGAACACCGGGGAGCTGTTTTTT
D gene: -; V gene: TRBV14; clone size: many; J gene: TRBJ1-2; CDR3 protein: CASSQGERGYTF; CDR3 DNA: TGTGCCAGCAGCCAAGGAGAGCGTGGCTACACCTTC
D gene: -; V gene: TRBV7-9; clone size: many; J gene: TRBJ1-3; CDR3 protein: CASSSQGNTIYF; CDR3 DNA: TGTGCCAGCAGCTCCCAGGGGAACACCATATATTTT
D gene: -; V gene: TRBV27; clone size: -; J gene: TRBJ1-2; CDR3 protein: CASSLNPIGYGYTF; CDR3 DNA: TGTGCCAGCAGTTTAAATCCCATAGGCTATGGCTACACCTTC
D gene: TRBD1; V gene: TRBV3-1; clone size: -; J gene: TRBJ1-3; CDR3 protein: CASSQSTGPGNTIYF; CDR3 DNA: TGTGCCAGCAGCCAGTCGACAGGGCCTGGAAACACCATATATTTT
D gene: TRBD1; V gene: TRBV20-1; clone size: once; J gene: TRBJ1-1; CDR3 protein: CSARTGQTEAFF; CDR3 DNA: TGCAGTGCTAGGACAGGGCAGACTGAAGCTTTCTTT
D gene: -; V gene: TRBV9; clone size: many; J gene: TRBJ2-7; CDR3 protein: CASSVDGASSYEQYF; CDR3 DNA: TGTGCCAGCAGCGTAGACGGGGCTAGCTCCTACGAGCAGTACTTC
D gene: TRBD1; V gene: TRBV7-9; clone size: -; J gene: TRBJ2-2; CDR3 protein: CASSFTGQGYTGELFF; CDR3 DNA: TGTGCCAGCAGCTTCACGGGACAGGGGTACACCGGGGAGCTGTTTTTT
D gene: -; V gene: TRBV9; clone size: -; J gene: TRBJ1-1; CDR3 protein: CASSRMGRNPDPQQMNTEAFF; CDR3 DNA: TGTGCCAGCAGCCGAATGGGCAGGAATCCCGACCCACAACAAATGAACACTGAAGCTTTCTTT
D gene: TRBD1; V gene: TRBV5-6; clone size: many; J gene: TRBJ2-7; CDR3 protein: CASSKGQGVPYEQYF; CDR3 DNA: TGTGCCAGCAGCAAAGGACAGGGGGTTCCCTACGAGCAGTACTTC
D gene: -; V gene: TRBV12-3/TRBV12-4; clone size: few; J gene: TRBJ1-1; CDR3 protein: CASKAGGEVTEAFF; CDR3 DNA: TGTGCCAGCAAGGCGGGGGGGGAGGTAACTGAAGCTTTCTTT
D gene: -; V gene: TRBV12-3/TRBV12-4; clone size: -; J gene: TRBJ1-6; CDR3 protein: CASSLGQPNSPLHF; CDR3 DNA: TGTGCCAGCAGTTTAGGACAACCAAATTCACCCCTCCACTTT
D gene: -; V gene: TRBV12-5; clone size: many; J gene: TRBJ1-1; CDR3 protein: CASGLPSEDRNTEAFF; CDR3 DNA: TGTGCTAGTGGTTTGCCGAGTGAGGACAGGAACACTGAAGCTTTCTTT
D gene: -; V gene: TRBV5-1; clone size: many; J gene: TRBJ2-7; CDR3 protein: CASSLETGYEQYF; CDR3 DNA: TGCGCCAGCAGCTTGGAGACAGGTTACGAGCAGTACTTC
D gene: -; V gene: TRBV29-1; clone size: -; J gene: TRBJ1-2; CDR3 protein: CSRLNRVNNYGYTF; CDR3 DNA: TGCAGCAGATTAAACAGGGTCAATAACTATGGCTACACCTTC
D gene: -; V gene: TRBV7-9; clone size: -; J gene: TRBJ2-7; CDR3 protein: CASSFRVGGTYEQYF; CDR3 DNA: TGTGCCAGCAGCTTTCGGGTCGGGGGAACCTACGAGCAGTACTTC
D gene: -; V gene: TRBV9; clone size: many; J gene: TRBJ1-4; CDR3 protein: CASSVAPQGTNEKLFF; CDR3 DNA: TGTGCCAGCAGCGTAGCTCCCCAGGGGACTAATGAAAAACTGTTTTTT
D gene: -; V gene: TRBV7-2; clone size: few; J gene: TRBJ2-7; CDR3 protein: CASSLAHPGAGALYEQYF; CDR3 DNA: TGTGCCAGCAGCTTAGCCCACCCAGGGGCCGGTGCTCTCTACGAGCAGTACTTC
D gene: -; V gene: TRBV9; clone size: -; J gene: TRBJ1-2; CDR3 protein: CASSAQTHWSYGYTF; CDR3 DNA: TGTGCCAGCAGCGCCCAAACCCATTGGTCCTATGGCTACACCTTC
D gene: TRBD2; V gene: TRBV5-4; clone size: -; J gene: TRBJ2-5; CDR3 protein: CASSSPGLAGGVGLETQYF; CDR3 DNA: TGTGCCAGCAGCTCCCCCGGACTAGCGGGAGGAGTAGGGTTAGAGACCCAGTACTTC
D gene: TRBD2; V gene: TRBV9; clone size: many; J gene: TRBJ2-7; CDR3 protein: CASSVAGTSGTYEQYF; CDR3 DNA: TGTGCCAGCAGCGTAGCTGGGACTAGCGGGACCTACGAGCAGTACTTC
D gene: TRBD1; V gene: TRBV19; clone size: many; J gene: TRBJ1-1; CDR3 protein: CASTTAGGLGTEAFF; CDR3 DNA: TGTGCCAGTACCACTGCAGGGGGCTTGGGGACTGAAGCTTTCTTT
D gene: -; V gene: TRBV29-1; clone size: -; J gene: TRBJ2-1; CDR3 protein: CSAATLSRPTDEQFF; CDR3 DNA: TGCAGCGCGGCAACCCTCTCGCGGCCAACGGATGAGCAGTTCTTC